The entry that follows covers one T cell receptor (beta chain) sequence. Other DNA sequences from this sample encode an identical CDR3 as well. This sample is drawn from a study of beta chain features in type 1 diabetes. Since all of the isolated RNA was reverse transcribed, expressed TCRB transcripts were what got sequenced. Profiling relied on immunoSEQ multiplex PCR, and the TCRdb table lists in-frame clones only, not all of them. The table has some 400,000 clones, about 16% seen once. Germline lookup yields CDR1 SQVTM and CDR2 ANQGSEA. V lost 1 base to trimming and J lost 2 bases, with 6 bases between them. CDR3 size: 12 residues.

This chain joins TRBV29-1 and TRBJ2-7; D is perhaps TRBD1 (5 bases). The specimen sequenced was naive CD4+ T cells from blood. This TCR came from a woman younger than 30 in good health. CDR3 sequence: CSVEGTTYEQYF. CDR3 in DNA: TGCAGCGTTGAAGGGACAACCTACGAGCAGTACTTC.